These 17 T cell receptor beta chains were sequenced from one sample in a study of PD-L1 blockade in urothelial cancer. The repertoire was sequenced with immunoSEQ multiplex PCR; TCRdb's copy has only in-frame clones and lacks some. The profile shows tens of thousands of clones, roughly 86% of them singletons. The time point denotes: pretreatment peripheral blood. Sequenced material: PBMCs, taken around atezolizumab (anti-PD-L1) treatment. Every receptor here comes from a man aged 60 to 75 with urothelial cancer.

This clone was detected many times. The J gene is TRBJ1-4, the V gene TRBV29-1; D is possibly TRBD1 (6 bases). V shed 5 bases and J shed 15 bases, with 16 bases lying between them. CDR1 is SQVTM and CDR2 is ANQGSEA in the germline V gene. The CDR3 loop spans 11 amino acids. The CDR3 loop is CSVIISGVMFF. As DNA, the CDR3 is TGCAGCGTTATAATTTCAGGGGTTATGTTTTTT.

V is TRBV28 and J is TRBJ2-3, with 9 bases lining up with TRBD1. The junction had 16 bases not matched to a gene; V was cut back by 9 bases and J by 9 bases. CDR3 length: 15 residues. The germline CDR1 and CDR2 sequences are MDHEN and SYDVKM. CDR3 protein: CASIIGTGPPGTQYF. The CDR3 region has the DNA TGTGCCAGTATAATCGGGACAGGGCCACCAGGGACGCAGTATTTT.

The chain is built from TRBV7-8 and TRBJ2-2, with no clear D. Germline CDR1 SGHVS, CDR2 FQNEAQ. The CDR3 is 13 amino acids. Trimming stripped 7 bases from V and 7 bases from J, with 13 bases between. The CDR3 region is CASTTRLGGELFF. In DNA form, the CDR3 reads TGTGCCAGCACCACCCGACTTGGCGGGGAGCTGTTTTTT. Full variable domain (outside the CDR3, taken from reference TRBV7-8 and TRBJ2-2): GAGVSQSPRYKVAKRGQDVALRCDPISGHVSLFWYQQALGQGPEFLTYFQNEAQLDKSGLPSDRFFAERPEGSVSTLKIQRTQQEDSAVYLCASTTRLGGELFFGEGSRLTVL.

The rearrangement links TRBV2 to TRBJ2-2; D is perhaps TRBD1 (6 bases). There are 13 residues in the CDR3. CDR1 and CDR2 (germline): SNHLY, FYNNEI. Trimming took 10 bases from V and 3 from J, leaving 12 bases between them. CDR3 in DNA: TGTGCCAAAAAAGGGGGAGACACCGGGGAGCTGTTTTTT. It specifies CAKKGGDTGELFF. Complete variable domain (other parts from reference TRBV2 and TRBJ2-2): EPEVTQTPSHQVTQMGQEVILRCVPISNHLYFYWYRQILGQKVEFLVSFYNNEISEKSEIFDDQFSVERPDGSNFTLKIRSTKLEDSAMYFCAKKGGDTGELFFGEGSRLTVL.

The gene calls are TRBV18 and TRBJ1-6; 9 bases match TRBD1. The CDR3 spans 16 residues. Unmatched junction bases numbered 9, after V lost 2 bases and J lost 10 bases. In germline, CDR1 is KGHSH, CDR2 LQKENI. Here the CDR3 reads CASSPNPTGGNSPLHF. Written as DNA, the CDR3 is TGTGCCAGCTCACCAAACCCGACAGGGGGAAACTCACCCCTCCACTTT.

V and J are TRBV7-3 and TRBJ2-5; weak D call: TRBD2 (6 bases). The CDR3 is made up of 13 amino acids. Trimming took 5 bases from V and 5 from J, leaving 12 bases between them. Germline V gene lookup returns CDR1 SGHTA and CDR2 FQGTGA. CDR3: CASSPMAGETQYF. Written as DNA, the CDR3 is TGTGCCAGCAGCCCCATGGCGGGGGAGACCCAGTACTTC. The variable domain in full, with the rest retrieved from reference TRBV7-3 and TRBJ2-5, is GAGVSQTPSNKVTEKGKYVELRCDPISGHTALYWYRQSLGQGPEFLIYFQGTGAADDSGLPNDRFFAVRPEGSVSTLKIQRTERGDSAVYLCASSPMAGETQYFGPGTRLLVL.

The rearrangement joins TRBV11-3 to TRBJ1-2; 7 bases map to TRBD1. The germline CDR1 and CDR2 sequences are SGHNT and YENEEA. The V and J ends lost 5 bases and 0 bases, in that order; junction bases with no gene match: 6. This CDR3 has 15 residues. CDR3 residues: CASSSGQVANYGYTF. CDR3 DNA: TGTGCCAGCAGCAGCGGACAGGTAGCTAACTATGGCTACACCTTC. Looking up the rest from reference TRBV11-3 and TRBJ1-2 gives the full variable domain: EAGVVQSPRYKIIEKKQPVAFWCNPISGHNTLYWYLQNLGQGPELLIRYENEEAVDDSQLPKDRFSAERLKGVDSTLKIQPAELGDSAVYLCASSSGQVANYGYTFGSGTRLTVV.

Details on this clone: Mismatch with germline at one junction end may stem from a read error. The CDR3 DNA is TGTGCCAGCAGCTTGTTCGGTCCCACCTATGAGCAGTACTTC. Protein sequence: CASSLFGPTYEQYF. The rearrangement uses TRBV13 and TRBJ2-7; D remains ambiguous. This CDR3 is built from 14 residues. CDR1 and CDR2 (germline): PRHDT, FYEKMQ (reference sequence).

The chain recombines TRBV7-3 with TRBJ1-3, with D uncertain. Germline V gene lookup returns CDR1 SGHTA and CDR2 FQGTGA. V lost 2 bases and J 2 bases, leaving 7 bases between the germline ends. This CDR3 contains 14 residues. The CDR3 DNA follows: TGTGCCAGCAGCTTAGGCCAAGCTGGAAACACCATATATTTT. Translated: CASSLGQAGNTIYF.

The V and J genes are TRBV9 and TRBJ2-7; D possibly corresponds to TRBD2 (6 bases). Trimming shortened V by 4 bases and J by 0 bases, and 17 bases separated the two germline ends. The CDR3 loop spans 16 amino acids. The germline gives CDR1 SGDLS, CDR2 YYNGEE. This CDR3 is CASSPIPGLLSYEQYF. The CDR3 region has the DNA TGTGCCAGCAGCCCAATACCGGGACTCCTCTCCTACGAGCAGTACTTC. The entire variable domain, with the rest obtained from reference TRBV9 and TRBJ2-7, is as follows: DSGVTQTPKHLITATGQRVTLRCSPRSGDLSVYWYQQSLDQGLQFLIQYYNGEERAKGNILERFSAQQFPDLHSELNLSSLELGDSALYFCASSPIPGLLSYEQYFGPGTRLTVT.

The V and J genes are TRBV7-3 and TRBJ1-5, with TRBD1 identical over 8 bases. Germline V gives CDR1 SGHTA, CDR2 FQGTGA. The CDR3 runs to 16 residues. The V segment lost 4 bases and the J segment 0 bases; nucleotides outside the gene matches: 5. As DNA, the CDR3 is TGTGCCAGCAGCTCGGGACAGGAGTATAGCAATCAGCCCCAGCATTTT. It is translated as CASSSGQEYSNQPQHF.

The gene calls are TRBV10-3 and TRBJ2-1, with a weak D call TRBD2 (5 bases). This CDR3 has 12 amino acids. V was shortened by 4 bases and J by 8 bases, with 9 bases between the two germline ends. Germline V gene data show CDR1 as ENHRY and CDR2 as SYGVKD. The CDR3 nucleotides read TGTGCCATCAGTGTCGAAGCGGATGAGCAGTTCTTC. Its translation: CAISVEADEQFF.

The genes are TRBV11-2 and TRBJ1-1; D is possibly TRBD1 (5 bases). CDR3 length: 16 residues. V was pared by 3 bases and J by 1 base, with 15 bases between. Germline loops: CDR1 SGHAT, CDR2 FQNNGV. CDR3: CASSLGQVLTNTEAFF. The DNA for the CDR3 is TGTGCCAGCAGCTTGGGGCAGGTTTTAACGAACACTGAAGCTTTCTTT.

The CDR3 nucleotides are TGTGCCAGCAGCTTAACGGAGCGGAGATATGAGCAGTTCTTC. As protein: CASSLTERRYEQFF. The chain recombines TRBV7-2 with TRBJ2-1; tentatively, D is TRBD2 (5 bases). Germline V lookup: CDR1 SGHTA, CDR2 FQGNSA. The CDR3 runs 14 residues. Trimming stripped 2 bases from V and 8 bases from J, with 13 bases between.

A single count supports this clone. The V call is TRBV4-1, the J call TRBJ2-3; 8 positions agree with TRBD2. Per germline, CDR1 MGHRA and CDR2 YSYEKL. The CDR3 covers 16 residues. The J segment lost 0 bases and the V segment lost 0 bases, leaving 2 bases of the junction unmatched. The CDR3, as DNA: TGCGCCAGCAGCCAAGAGCGGGGGGCAAGCACAGATACGCAGTATTTT. The encoded protein is CASSQERGASTDTQYF.

The chain links TRBV19 to TRBJ1-5; tentatively, D is TRBD1 (5 bases). The CDR3 loop spans 17 amino acids. Between the trimmed V and J ends, which lost 0 bases and 1 base, there was a span of 13 bases. Germline V gene sequence: CDR1 LNHDA, CDR2 SQIVND (reference sequence). The CDR3 spells CASSIDRGGGSNQPQHF. The CDR3 nucleotides read TGTGCCAGTAGTATAGATAGAGGCGGGGGGAGCAATCAGCCCCAGCATTTT.

The rearrangement joins TRBV4-1 to TRBJ2-3, with D possibly being TRBD1 (5 bases). Trimming shortened V by 3 bases and J by 4 bases, and 8 bases separated the two germline ends. The CDR3 consists of 13 residues. Germline-derived CDR1 and CDR2 are MGHRA and YSYEKL. The CDR3 region is CASSQLGADTQYF. The DNA for the CDR3 is TGCGCCAGCAGCCAGCTAGGGGCAGATACGCAGTATTTT.